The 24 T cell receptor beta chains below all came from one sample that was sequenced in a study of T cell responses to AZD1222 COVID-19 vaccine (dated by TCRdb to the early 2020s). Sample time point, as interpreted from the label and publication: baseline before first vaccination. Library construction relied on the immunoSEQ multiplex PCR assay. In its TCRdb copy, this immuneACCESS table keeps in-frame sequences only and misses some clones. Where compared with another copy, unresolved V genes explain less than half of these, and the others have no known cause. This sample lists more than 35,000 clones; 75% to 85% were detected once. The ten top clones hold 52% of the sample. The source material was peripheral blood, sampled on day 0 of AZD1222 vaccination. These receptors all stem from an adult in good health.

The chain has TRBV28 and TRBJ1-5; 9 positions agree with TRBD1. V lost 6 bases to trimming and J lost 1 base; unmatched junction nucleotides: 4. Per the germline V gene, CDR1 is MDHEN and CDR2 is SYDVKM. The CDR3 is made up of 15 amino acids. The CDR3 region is CASSLDRGSNQPQHF. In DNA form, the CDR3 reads TGTGCCAGCAGCTTGGACAGGGGAAGCAATCAGCCCCAGCATTTT.

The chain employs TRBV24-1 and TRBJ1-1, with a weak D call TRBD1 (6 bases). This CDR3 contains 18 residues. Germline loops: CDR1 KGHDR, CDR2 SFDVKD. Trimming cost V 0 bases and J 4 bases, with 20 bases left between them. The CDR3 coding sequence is TGTGCCACCAGTGATTTGGGGAACCCAGGGGAAGTTGGCACTGAAGCTTTCTTT. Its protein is CATSDLGNPGEVGTEAFF.

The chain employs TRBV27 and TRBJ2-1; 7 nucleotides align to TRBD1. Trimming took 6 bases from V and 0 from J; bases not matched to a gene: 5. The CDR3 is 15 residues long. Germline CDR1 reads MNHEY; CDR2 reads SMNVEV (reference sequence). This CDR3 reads CASRLDRHSYNEQFF. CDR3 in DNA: TGTGCCAGCAGGTTGGACAGGCACTCCTACAATGAGCAGTTCTTC.

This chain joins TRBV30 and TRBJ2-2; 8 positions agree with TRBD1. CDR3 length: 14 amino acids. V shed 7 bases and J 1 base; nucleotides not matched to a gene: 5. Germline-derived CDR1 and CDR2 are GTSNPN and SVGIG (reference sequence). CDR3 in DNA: TGTGCCTACCGGGGGACAGGGAACACCGGGGAGCTGTTTTTT. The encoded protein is CAYRGTGNTGELFF.

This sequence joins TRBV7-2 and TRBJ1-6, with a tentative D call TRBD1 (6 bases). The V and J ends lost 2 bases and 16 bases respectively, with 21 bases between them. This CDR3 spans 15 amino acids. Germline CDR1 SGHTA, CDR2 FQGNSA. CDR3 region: CASSLRGTNPGRLHF. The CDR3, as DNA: TGTGCCAGCAGCTTAAGGGGGACAAATCCTGGTAGACTCCACTTT.

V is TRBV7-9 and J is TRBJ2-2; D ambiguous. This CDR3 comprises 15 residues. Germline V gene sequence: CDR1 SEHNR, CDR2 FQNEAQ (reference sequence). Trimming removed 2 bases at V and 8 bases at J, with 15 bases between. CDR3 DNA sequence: TGTGCCAGCAGCTTATCGTGGCAAACTGGGGGGGAGCTGTTTTTT. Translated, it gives CASSLSWQTGGELFF.

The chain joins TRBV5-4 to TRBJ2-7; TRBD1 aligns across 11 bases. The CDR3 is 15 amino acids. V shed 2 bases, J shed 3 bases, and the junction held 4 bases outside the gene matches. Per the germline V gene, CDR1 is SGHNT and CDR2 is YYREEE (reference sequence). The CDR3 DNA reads TGTGCCAGCAGCTTTTGGACAGGGGGCCACTACGAGCAGTACTTC. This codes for CASSFWTGGHYEQYF.

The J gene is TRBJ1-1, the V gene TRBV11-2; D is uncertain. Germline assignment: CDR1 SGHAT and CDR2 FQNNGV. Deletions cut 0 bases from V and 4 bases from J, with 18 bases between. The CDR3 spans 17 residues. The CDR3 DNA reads TGTGCCAGCAGCTTAGATCCGGCCGGGATGGGGAGCACTGAAGCTTTCTTT. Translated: CASSLDPAGMGSTEAFF.

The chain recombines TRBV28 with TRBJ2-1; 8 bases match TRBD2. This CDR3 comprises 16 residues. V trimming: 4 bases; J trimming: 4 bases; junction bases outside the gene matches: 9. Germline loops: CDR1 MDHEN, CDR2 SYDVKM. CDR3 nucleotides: TGTGCCAGCAGTTCGCTTGGGACTAGAGATTACAATGAGCAGTTCTTC. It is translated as CASSSLGTRDYNEQFF.

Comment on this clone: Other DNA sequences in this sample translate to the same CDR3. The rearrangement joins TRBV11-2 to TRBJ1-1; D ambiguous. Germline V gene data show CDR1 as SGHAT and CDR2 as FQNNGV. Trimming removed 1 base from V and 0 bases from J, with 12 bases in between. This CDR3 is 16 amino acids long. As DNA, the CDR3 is TGTGCCAGCAGCTTAGTGATGGGTGTCGTGAACACTGAAGCTTTCTTT. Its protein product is CASSLVMGVVNTEAFF. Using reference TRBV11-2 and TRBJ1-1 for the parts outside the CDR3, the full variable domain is EAGVAQSPRYKIIEKRQSVAFWCNPISGHATLYWYQQILGQGPKLLIQFQNNGVVDDSQLPKDRFSAERLKGVDSTLKIQPAKLEDSAVYLCASSLVMGVVNTEAFFGQGTRLTVV.

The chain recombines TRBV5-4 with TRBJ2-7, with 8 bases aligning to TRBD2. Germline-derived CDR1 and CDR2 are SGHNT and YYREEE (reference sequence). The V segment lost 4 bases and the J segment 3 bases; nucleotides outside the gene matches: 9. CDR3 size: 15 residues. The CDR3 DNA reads TGTGCCAGCAGCGAGGAATTAGCGGGGTACTACGAGCAGTACTTC. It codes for CASSEELAGYYEQYF.

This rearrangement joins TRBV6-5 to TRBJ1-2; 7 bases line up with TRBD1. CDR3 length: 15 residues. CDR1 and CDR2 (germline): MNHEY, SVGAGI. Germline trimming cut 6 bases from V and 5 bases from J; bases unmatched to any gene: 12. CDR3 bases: TGTGCCAGCAGCCAAGTCGAGGGGGCGAGGTATGGCTACACCTTC. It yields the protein CASSQVEGARYGYTF.

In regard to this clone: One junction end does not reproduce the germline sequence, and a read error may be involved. This chain's CDR3 is CASRLEAGGNEQYF. The CDR3 DNA follows: TGTGCCAGCAGGTTAGAGGCGGGAGGGAACGAGCAGTACTTC. This rearrangement joins TRBV7-2 to TRBJ2-7; 9 bases line up with TRBD2. The CDR3 has 14 residues. Per the germline V gene, CDR1 is SGHTA and CDR2 is FQGNSA.

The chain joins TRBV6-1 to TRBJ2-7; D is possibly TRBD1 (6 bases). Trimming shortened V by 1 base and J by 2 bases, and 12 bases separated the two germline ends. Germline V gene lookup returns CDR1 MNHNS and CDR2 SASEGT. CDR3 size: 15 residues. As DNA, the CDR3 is TGTGCCAGCAGTGAAGGACAGGTGCCCCCCTACGAGCAGTACTTC. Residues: CASSEGQVPPYEQYF.

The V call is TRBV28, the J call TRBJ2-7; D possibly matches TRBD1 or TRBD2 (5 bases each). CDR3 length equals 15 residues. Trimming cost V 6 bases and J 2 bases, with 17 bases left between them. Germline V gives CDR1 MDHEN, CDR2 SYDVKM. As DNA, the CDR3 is TGTGCCAGCAGGCTTTCCGGGACGGACGCCTACGAGCAGTACTTC. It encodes CASRLSGTDAYEQYF.

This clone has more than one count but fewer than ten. The CDR3 DNA follows: TGTGCCAGCAGCCCCCCCGCTGGACAGGGACGTGGACCCCTCCACTTT. It is translated as CASSPPAGQGRGPLHF. The genes are TRBV3-1 (or the pseudogene TRBV3-2) and TRBJ1-6; 8 bases map to TRBD1. This CDR3 has 16 amino acids. The V gene end was trimmed by 4 bases and the J gene end by 12 bases; junction bases not matched to a gene: 14. From germline, CDR1 is LGHDT and CDR2 YNNKEL (reference sequence).

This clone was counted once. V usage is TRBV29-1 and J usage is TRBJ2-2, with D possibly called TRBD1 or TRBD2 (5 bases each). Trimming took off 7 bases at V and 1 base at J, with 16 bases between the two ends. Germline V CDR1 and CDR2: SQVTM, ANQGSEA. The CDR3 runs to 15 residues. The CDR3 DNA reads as TGCAGCGCCAAATCCGGGACGGTGAACACCGGGGAGCTGTTTTTT. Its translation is CSAKSGTVNTGELFF.

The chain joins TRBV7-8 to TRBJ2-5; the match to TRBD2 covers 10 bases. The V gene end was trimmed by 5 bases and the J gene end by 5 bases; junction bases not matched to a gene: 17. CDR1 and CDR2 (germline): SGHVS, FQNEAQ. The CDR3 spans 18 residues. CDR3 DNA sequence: TGTGCCAGCAGCCCAATGGGTGTAGCGGGGGGTCATAGGGAGACCCAGTACTTC. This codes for CASSPMGVAGGHRETQYF.

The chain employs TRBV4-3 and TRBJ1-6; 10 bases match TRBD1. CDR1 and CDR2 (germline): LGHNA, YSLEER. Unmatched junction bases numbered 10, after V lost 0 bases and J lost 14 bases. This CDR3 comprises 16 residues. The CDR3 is CASSQDSRDRGRALHF. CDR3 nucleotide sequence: TGCGCCAGCAGCCAAGATTCAAGGGACAGGGGCCGGGCCCTCCACTTT.

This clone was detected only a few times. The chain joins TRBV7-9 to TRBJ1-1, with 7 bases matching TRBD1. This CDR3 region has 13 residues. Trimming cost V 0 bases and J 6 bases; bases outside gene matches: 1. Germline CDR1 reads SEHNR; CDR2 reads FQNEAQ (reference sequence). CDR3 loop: CASSLATGAEAFF. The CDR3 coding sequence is TGTGCCAGCAGCTTAGCTACAGGGGCTGAAGCTTTCTTT.

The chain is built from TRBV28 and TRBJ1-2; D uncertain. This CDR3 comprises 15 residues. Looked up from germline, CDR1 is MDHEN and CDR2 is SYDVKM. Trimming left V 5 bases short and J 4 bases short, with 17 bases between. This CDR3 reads CASSPVGRQIYGYTF. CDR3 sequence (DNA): TGTGCCAGCAGTCCCGTGGGCCGGCAGATCTATGGCTACACCTTC.

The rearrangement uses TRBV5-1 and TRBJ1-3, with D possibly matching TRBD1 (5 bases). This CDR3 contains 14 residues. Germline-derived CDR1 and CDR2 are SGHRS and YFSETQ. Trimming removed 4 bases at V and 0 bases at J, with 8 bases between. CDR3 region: CASSGASSGNTIYF. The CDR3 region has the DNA TGCGCCAGCAGCGGGGCGAGCTCTGGAAACACCATATATTTT.

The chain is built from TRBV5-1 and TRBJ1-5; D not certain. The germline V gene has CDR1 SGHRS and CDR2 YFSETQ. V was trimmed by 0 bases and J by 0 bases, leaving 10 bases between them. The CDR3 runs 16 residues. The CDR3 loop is CASSLEGGNSNQPQHF. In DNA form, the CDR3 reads TGCGCCAGCAGCTTGGAGGGCGGTAATAGCAATCAGCCCCAGCATTTT.

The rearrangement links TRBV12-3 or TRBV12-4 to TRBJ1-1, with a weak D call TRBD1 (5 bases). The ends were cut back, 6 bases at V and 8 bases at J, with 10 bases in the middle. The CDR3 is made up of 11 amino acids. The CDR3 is CASSLDREAFF. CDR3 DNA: TGTGCCAGCAGCCTAGACAGAGAAGCTTTCTTT.